This T cell receptor beta chain was sequenced for a study of control samples from healthy donors and cancer patients. Assay used: immunoSEQ multiplex PCR; TCRdb lists only in-frame clones, some missing. The data show some 89,000 clones, with over 65% seen just once and approximately 2.1% held by the top ten. Sequencing was carried out using blood. The clonotype originates from a woman aged 40 to 49 in good health.

Here the CDR3 DNA reads TGTGCCAGCAGCACGCCCCGGGGCAGGGGTATTTCTGAGCAGTTCTTC. Translated, it gives CASSTPRGRGISEQFF. This rearrangement joins TRBV7-8 to TRBJ2-1; a weak D match, TRBD1 (6 bases). V was shortened by 5 bases and J by 9 bases, with 23 bases between the two germline ends. This CDR3 spans 16 amino acids. Germline assignment: CDR1 SGHVS and CDR2 FQNEAQ.